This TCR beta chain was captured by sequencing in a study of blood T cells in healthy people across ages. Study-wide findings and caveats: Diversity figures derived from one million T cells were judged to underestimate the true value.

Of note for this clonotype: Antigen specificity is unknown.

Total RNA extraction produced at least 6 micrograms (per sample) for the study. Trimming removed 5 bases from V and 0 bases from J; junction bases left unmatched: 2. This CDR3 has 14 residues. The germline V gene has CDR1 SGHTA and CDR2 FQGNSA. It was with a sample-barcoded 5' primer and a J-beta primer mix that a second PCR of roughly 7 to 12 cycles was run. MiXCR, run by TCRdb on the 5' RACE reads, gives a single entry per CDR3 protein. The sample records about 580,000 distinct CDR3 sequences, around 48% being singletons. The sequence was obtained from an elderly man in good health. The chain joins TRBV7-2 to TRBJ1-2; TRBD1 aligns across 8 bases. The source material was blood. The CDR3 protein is CASSQQGANYGYTF. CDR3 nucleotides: TGTGCCAGCAGCCAACAGGGGGCTAACTATGGCTACACCTTC.